This T cell receptor (beta chain) was documented in a study of blood T cell repertoires in COVID-19. Background on the study: Sites in the United States, Italy and Spain provided acute and convalescent COVID-19 samples. T cells, B-cell-depleted T cells, or PBMCs provided the cDNA or gDNA that served as material.

CDR3 length equals 17 residues. V was trimmed by 1 base and J by 0 bases, leaving 15 bases between them. CDR1 and CDR2 (germline): LGHDT, YNNKEL (reference sequence). As processed by the authors: Reference gene primer amplification gave nucleated cell count estimates. The repertoire was sequenced with immunoSEQ multiplex PCR; TCRdb's copy has only in-frame clones and lacks some. Clone size and V and J calls were adopted from that table, with D and trimming inferred from the DNA. The sample includes under 350,000 clones, about four fifths of them seen just once. This chain links TRBV3-1 (or the pseudogene TRBV3-2) with TRBJ1-1; TRBD1 might be the D (5 bases). Specimen: peripheral blood. The sequence derives from a woman in her forties or fifties who had recovered from COVID-19. The CDR3 region has the DNA TGTGCCAGCAGCCAAGGCAGCACCCCGGACATGAACACTGAAGCTTTCTTT. Amino acids: CASSQGSTPDMNTEAFF.